The 13 T cell receptor beta chains listed next were all sequenced from one sample in a study of cytomegalovirus exposure and HLA in healthy donors (dated by TCRdb to about 2017). Receptors were amplified or captured by the immunoSEQ multiplex PCR assay. TCRdb stores this immuneACCESS table with in-frame sequences only. Part of the clones is absent; in the studies checked, under half of the shortfall reflects unresolved V genes, and no reason is known for the rest. The sample table records some 83,000 clones; approximately 94% of these occur just once. Roughly 3.3% of the sample rests with the top ten. What was sequenced was PBMCs. These receptors were collected from a woman between 18 and 29 years old in good health and CMV-seropositive.

This chain uses TRBV7-9 with TRBJ2-7; 9 positions agree with TRBD1. The CDR3 has 15 amino acids. CDR1 SEHNR and CDR2 FQNEAQ come from the germline V gene (reference sequence). Trimming cost V 3 bases and J 6 bases; bases outside gene matches: 9. In DNA form, the CDR3 reads TGTGCCAGCAGCTTCCCGGACAGGGGTAAAGTCGAGCAGTACTTC. Protein product: CASSFPDRGKVEQYF.

This rearrangement joins TRBV10-3 to TRBJ1-2, with 8 bases fitting TRBD1. The V gene's germline CDR1 is ENHRY and CDR2 SYGVKD. The CDR3 loop spans 13 amino acids. Unmatched junction bases numbered 8, after V lost 7 bases and J lost 7 bases. The CDR3 region has the DNA TGTGCCATCACCGGGCAGGGGGCGAGTGGCTACACCTTC. It yields the protein CAITGQGASGYTF.

The rearrangement joins TRBV5-1 to TRBJ1-6, with D tentatively TRBD1 (6 bases). The CDR3 has 17 residues. V lost 0 bases, J lost 6 bases, and 16 bases lay in between. Germline V CDR1 and CDR2: SGHRS, YFSETQ. CDR3 region: CASSLVYGTGSNSPLHF. The CDR3 DNA sequence: TGCGCCAGCAGCTTGGTGTATGGCACAGGGAGTAATTCACCCCTCCACTTT. The full variable domain, rest sourced from reference TRBV5-1 and TRBJ1-6, is KAGVTQTPRYLIKTRGQQVTLSCSPISGHRSVSWYQQTPGQGLQFLFEYFSETQRNKGNFPGRFSGRQFSNSRSEMNVSTLELGDSALYLCASSLVYGTGSNSPLHFGNGTRLTVT.

This clone was recorded once. This sequence joins TRBV19 and TRBJ2-7; D perhaps matches TRBD1 (5 bases). V lost 8 bases, J lost 2 bases, and 10 bases lay in between. The CDR3 loop spans 12 amino acids. Germline V gene data show CDR1 as LNHDA and CDR2 as SQIVND (reference sequence). The CDR3 loop is CASGAGPYEQYF. The DNA for the CDR3 is TGTGCCAGTGGGGCAGGACCCTACGAGCAGTACTTC. Full variable domain (rest looked up from reference TRBV19 and TRBJ2-7): DGGITQSPKYLFRKEGQNVTLSCEQNLNHDAMYWYRQDPGQGLRLIYYSQIVNDFQKGDIAEGYSVSREKKESFPLTVTSAQKNPTAFYLCASGAGPYEQYFGPGTRLTVT.

V gene TRBV4-3 combines with J gene TRBJ2-7, with D possibly matching TRBD1 (6 bases). This CDR3 has 15 residues. Germline-derived CDR1 and CDR2 are LGHNA and YSLEER. Between the trimmed V and J ends, which lost 1 base and 0 bases, there was a span of 10 bases. CDR3 sequence (DNA): TGCGCCAGCAGCCAAGGGGACACCCACTCCTACGAGCAGTACTTC. Its protein is CASSQGDTHSYEQYF.

The rearrangement uses TRBV6-6 and TRBJ2-7; possible D gene TRBD1, 5 bases. Trimming stripped 7 bases from V and 6 bases from J, with 19 bases between. The CDR3 has 14 amino acids. Germline V lookup: CDR1 MNHNY, CDR2 SVGAGI (reference sequence). The DNA of the CDR3 is TGTGCCAGCAACACCCTCCAGGGATCAGGCGAGCAGTACTTC. Translation gives CASNTLQGSGEQYF.

The genes are TRBV5-1 and TRBJ2-1, with D perhaps matching TRBD1 (5 bases). The CDR3 covers 16 residues. Trimming removed 0 bases at V and 0 bases at J, with 10 bases between. CDR1 is SGHRS and CDR2 is YFSETQ in the germline V gene. The CDR3 DNA follows: TGCGCCAGCAGCTTGGAGACAGAGACCTCCTACAATGAGCAGTTCTTC. Residues: CASSLETETSYNEQFF.

The CDR3 here is CASSGGGGPTDTQYF. CDR3 nucleotides: TGTGCCAGCAGCGGGGGGGGTGGCCCCACAGATACGCAGTATTTT. The chain employs TRBV7-9 and TRBJ2-3, with 7 nucleotides matching TRBD2. This CDR3 contains 15 residues. CDR1 and CDR2 (germline): SEHNR, FQNEAQ (reference sequence). Losses at the gene ends were 5 bases for V and 2 bases for J; bases not matched to a gene: 7. Based on the CDR3 plus reference TRBV7-9 and TRBJ2-3, the full variable domain is DTGVSQNPRHKITKRGQNVTFRCDPISEHNRLYWYRQTLGQGPEFLTYFQNEAQLEKSRLLSDRFSAERPKGSFSTLEIQRTEQGDSAMYLCASSGGGGPTDTQYFGPGTRLTVL.

This chain connects TRBV5-1 to TRBJ2-2; 11 bases line up with TRBD2. V shed 1 base and J 2 bases; nucleotides not matched to a gene: 4. Germline values: CDR1 SGHRS, CDR2 YFSETQ. The CDR3 is made up of 17 amino acids. The CDR3 DNA sequence: TGCGCCAGCAGCTTGCTAGCGGGGGGCACAAACACCGGGGAGCTGTTTTTT. Its protein product is CASSLLAGGTNTGELFF.

This clone has a single count. The V and J genes are TRBV9 and TRBJ2-1, with TRBD1 identical over 11 bases. CDR3 length equals 15 residues. V lost 0 bases, J lost 8 bases, and 4 bases stayed unmatched. The germline V gene encodes CDR1 SGDLS and CDR2 YYNGEE. The CDR3 bases are TGTGCCAGCAGCGTAGTAGGACAGGGGGCCTATGAGCAGTTCTTC. Its protein product is CASSVVGQGAYEQFF.

The rearrangement links TRBV28 to TRBJ1-5; TRBD1 might be the D (6 bases). Germline CDR1 and CDR2: MDHEN and SYDVKM. V dropped 6 bases and J dropped 7 bases, with 13 bases sitting between them. The CDR3 is made up of 13 amino acids. CDR3 bases: TGTGCCAGCAGACAGGGAGGGTTGCAGCCCCAGCATTTT. Protein sequence: CASRQGGLQPQHF.

This chain uses TRBV4-3 with TRBJ2-1; TRBD1 aligns across 8 bases. The CDR3 loop spans 16 amino acids. Germline V gives CDR1 LGHNA, CDR2 YSLEER. J was trimmed by 4 bases and V by 1 base; bases with no gene match: 6. CDR3 in DNA: TGCGCCAGCAGCCAAGCGACAGGGGTCGTATACAATGAGCAGTTCTTC. Its protein product is CASSQATGVVYNEQFF.

The V and J genes are TRBV2 and TRBJ2-1; TRBD2 matches 14 bases. Germline loops: CDR1 SNHLY, CDR2 FYNNEI. The CDR3 totals 16 residues. The junction had 7 bases not matched to a gene; V was cut back by 6 bases and J by 6 bases. The CDR3 region has the DNA TGTGCCAGCAGGGGGACTAGCGGGGGTGACCTCAATGAGCAGTTCTTC. This encodes CASRGTSGGDLNEQFF.